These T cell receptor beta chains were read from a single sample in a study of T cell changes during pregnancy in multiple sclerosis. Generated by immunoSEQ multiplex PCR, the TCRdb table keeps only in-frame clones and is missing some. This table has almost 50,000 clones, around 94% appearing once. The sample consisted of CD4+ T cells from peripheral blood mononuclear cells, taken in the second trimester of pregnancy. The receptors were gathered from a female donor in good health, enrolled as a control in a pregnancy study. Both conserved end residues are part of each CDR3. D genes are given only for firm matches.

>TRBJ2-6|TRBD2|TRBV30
CAWSVGRAGANVLTF
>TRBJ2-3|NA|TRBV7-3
CASSLLAGSTDTQYF
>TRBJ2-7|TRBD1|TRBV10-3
CAISVGTGNYEQYF
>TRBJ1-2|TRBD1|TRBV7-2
CASSPGQGSLYGYTF
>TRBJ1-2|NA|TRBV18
CASSPPSGGGYGYTF
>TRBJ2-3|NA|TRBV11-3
CASSLTDTQYF
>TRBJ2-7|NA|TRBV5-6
CASSSSSYEQYF
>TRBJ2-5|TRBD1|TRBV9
CASSSRGGRGQETQYF
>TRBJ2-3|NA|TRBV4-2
CASSLEGSYPRVTQYF
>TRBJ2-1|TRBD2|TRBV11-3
CASSLTSGGANEQFF
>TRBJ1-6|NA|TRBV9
CASSVQYQQPPLHF
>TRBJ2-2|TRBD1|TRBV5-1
CASSETGQGNTGELFF
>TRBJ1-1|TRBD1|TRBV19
CASRDRGTEAFF
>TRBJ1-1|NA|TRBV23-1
CASEGRNGEAFF
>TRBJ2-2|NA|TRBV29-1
CSVDRANTGELFF
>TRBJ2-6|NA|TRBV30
CAWTAAGANVLTF
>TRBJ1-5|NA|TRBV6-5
CASNSGQPGPQHF